This TCR beta chain was documented in a study of cytomegalovirus exposure and HLA in healthy donors. PCR primers comprised 60 Vbeta and 13 Jbeta primers. Repertoires were generated with immunoSEQ multiplex PCR, while TCRdb's copy carries only in-frame clones and drops some. The sample contains about 160,000 clones, around 80% of which appear only once. This CDR3 spans 17 amino acids. CDR1 and CDR2 (germline): LNHDA, SQIVND (reference sequence). V lost 4 bases, J lost 5 bases, and 11 bases stayed unmatched. This clonotype originated in a male donor in good health and CMV-seropositive. Specimen: PBMCs. V is TRBV19 and J is TRBJ2-3; 11 bases line up with TRBD1. The CDR3 DNA follows: TGTGCCAGTAGTAGGACAGGGGGCGGAAAAGGGGTAGATACGCAGTATTTT. It codes for CASSRTGGGKGVDTQYF.